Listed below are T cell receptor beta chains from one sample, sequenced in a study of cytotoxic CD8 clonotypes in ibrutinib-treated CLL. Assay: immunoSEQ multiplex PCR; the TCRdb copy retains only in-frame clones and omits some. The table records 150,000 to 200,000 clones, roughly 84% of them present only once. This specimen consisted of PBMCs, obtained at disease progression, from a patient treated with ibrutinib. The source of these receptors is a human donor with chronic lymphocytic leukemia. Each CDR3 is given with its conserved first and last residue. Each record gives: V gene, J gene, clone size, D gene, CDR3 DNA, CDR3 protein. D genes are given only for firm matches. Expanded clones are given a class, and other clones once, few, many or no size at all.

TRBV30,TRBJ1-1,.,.,TGTGCCTGGGAAGGTTCTTATGGGACTTTGAACACTGAAGCTTTCTTT,CAWEGSYGTLNTEAFF
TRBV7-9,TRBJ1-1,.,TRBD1,TGTGCCAGCAGCGCCGGACAGGGGAGGGTTGCGAACACTGAAGCTTTCTTT,CASSAGQGRVANTEAFF
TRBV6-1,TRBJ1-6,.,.,TGTGCCAGCAGTCTCCGGGACGCAGGGCACTCACCCCTCCACTTT,CASSLRDAGHSPLHF
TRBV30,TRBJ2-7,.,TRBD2,TGTGCCTGGAGTGTCCGAGTTGAAGTGGGCGGGAGTCAAAAGGACGAGCAGTACTTC,CAWSVRVEVGGSQKDEQYF
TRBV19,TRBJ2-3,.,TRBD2,TGTGCCAGTAGTCGGGGGGAACGCACAGATACGCAGTATTTT,CASSRGERTDTQYF
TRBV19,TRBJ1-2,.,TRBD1,TGTGCCACCCTCCCAGGGGGAAACAGGGACTATGGCTACACCTTC,CATLPGGNRDYGYTF
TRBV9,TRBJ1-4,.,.,TGTGCCAGCAGCCCACCAGGGGCAACTAATGAAAAACTGTTTTTT,CASSPPGATNEKLFF
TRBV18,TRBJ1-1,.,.,TGTGCCAGCTCACCATCCGACATCCGGAACACTGAAGCTTTCTTT,CASSPSDIRNTEAFF
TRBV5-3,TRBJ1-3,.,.,TGTGCCAGAAGCTGGTGTCAGGGAGCTGGAAACACCATATATTTT,CARSWCQGAGNTIYF
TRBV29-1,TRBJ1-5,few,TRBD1,TGCAGCGCCAGCCAGGGGGCTGGGCAGCCCCAGCATTTT,CSASQGAGQPQHF
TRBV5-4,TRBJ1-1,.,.,TGTGCCAGCAGGGGGGACTTCTACGGCACTGAAGCTTTCTTT,CASRGDFYGTEAFF
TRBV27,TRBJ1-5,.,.,TGTGCCAGCAGTTTATTCTGGGGGGGCAATCAGCCCCAGCATTTT,CASSLFWGGNQPQHF
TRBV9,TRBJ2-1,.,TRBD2,TGTGCCAGCAGCGCACCAAGATTAGCGGGAGAAAATGAGCAGTTCTTC,CASSAPRLAGENEQFF
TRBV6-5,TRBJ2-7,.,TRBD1,TGTGCCAGCAGAACCAAACAGGGGCGTTACGAGCAGTACTTC,CASRTKQGRYEQYF
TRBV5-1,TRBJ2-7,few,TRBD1,TGCGCCAGCAGCTCTACAGGGGGCGCCCGGTCCTACGAGCAGTACTTC,CASSSTGGARSYEQYF
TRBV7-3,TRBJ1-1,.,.,TGTGCCAGCAGCATCGGACAATTGAACACTGAAGCTTTCTTT,CASSIGQLNTEAFF
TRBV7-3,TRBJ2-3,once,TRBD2,TGTGCCAGCAGCCCGCAAGGACTAGCCTCCACAGATACGCAGTATTTT,CASSPQGLASTDTQYF
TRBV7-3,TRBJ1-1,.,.,TGTGCCAGCAGCTTAATGGGGGGTATGAACACTGAAGCTTTCTTT,CASSLMGGMNTEAFF
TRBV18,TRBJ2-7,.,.,TGTGCCAGCTCACCAAGGCCTCGAGACGAGCAGTACTTC,CASSPRPRDEQYF
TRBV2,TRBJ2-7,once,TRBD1,TGTGCCAGACAAGGGACAGGGCGCTACGAGCAGTACTTC,CARQGTGRYEQYF
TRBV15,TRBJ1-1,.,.,TGTGCCACCAGCAGGAGTTTAGGGACGAACACTGAAGCTTTCTTT,CATSRSLGTNTEAFF
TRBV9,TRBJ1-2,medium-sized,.,TGTGCCAGCAGCGTCGGGCAAGACTATGGCTACACCTTC,CASSVGQDYGYTF
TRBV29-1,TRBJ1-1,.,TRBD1,TGCAGCGTTGAAGCACAGGGGGCCGGAGGGAACACTGAAGCTTTCTTT,CSVEAQGAGGNTEAFF
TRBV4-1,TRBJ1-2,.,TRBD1,TGCGCCAGCAGCCCCTACGGGACAGGGGGCGACTATGGCTACACCTTC,CASSPYGTGGDYGYTF
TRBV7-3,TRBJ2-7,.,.,TGTGCCAGCAGCGCCCAGGGGGCTAGCGGGACTTACGAGCAGTACTTC,CASSAQGASGTYEQYF
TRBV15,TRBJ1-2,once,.,TGTGCCACCAGCAGAGCCTGGGGGGGGACGGATGGCTACACCTTC,CATSRAWGGTDGYTF
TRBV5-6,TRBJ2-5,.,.,TGTGCCAGCAGCACGCAAGAGACCCAGTACTTC,CASSTQETQYF
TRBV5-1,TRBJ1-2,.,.,TGCGCCAGCAGCTTGGACCAGGGTGAAGATGGCTACACCTTC,CASSLDQGEDGYTF
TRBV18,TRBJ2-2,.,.,TGTGCCAGCTCGCCCTCCGGGGGTCGCAGCACCGGGGAGCTGTTTTTT,CASSPSGGRSTGELFF
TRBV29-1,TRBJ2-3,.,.,TGCAGCGGGACAGTGGGGACGCAGTATTTT,CSGTVGTQYF
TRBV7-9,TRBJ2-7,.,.,TGTGCCAGCAGCGGCCCTGGAGCGATCCTCTACGAGCAGTACTTC,CASSGPGAILYEQYF
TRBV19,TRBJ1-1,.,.,TGTGCCAGTAGTGCGATTCAGGGGTTGACTGAAGCTTTCTTT,CASSAIQGLTEAFF
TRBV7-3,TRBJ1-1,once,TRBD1,TGTGCCAGCAGCCCCCAGGGACAGATGAACACTGAAGCTTTCTTT,CASSPQGQMNTEAFF
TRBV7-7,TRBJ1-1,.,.,TGTGCCAGCAGTCTGGGCATGAACACTGAAGCTTTCTTT,CASSLGMNTEAFF
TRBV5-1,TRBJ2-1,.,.,TGCGCCAGCTGCCCGGGACTCCAATCCTACAATGAGCAGTTCTTC,CASCPGLQSYNEQFF
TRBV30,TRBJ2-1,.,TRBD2,TGTGCCTGGAGAAGAAGCGGGAGCAATGAGCAGTTCTTC,CAWRRSGSNEQFF
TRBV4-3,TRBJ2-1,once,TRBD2,TGCGCCAGCAGCCGCGAAGCGGGAGGGCTCTACAATGAGCAGTTCTTC,CASSREAGGLYNEQFF
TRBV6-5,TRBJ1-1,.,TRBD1,TGTGCCAGCAGTGTATACAGGGGGACCGGAGCTTTCTTT,CASSVYRGTGAFF
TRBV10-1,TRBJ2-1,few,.,TGCGCCAGCAGTGATCAGGGGACCTACAATGAGCAGTTCTTC,CASSDQGTYNEQFF
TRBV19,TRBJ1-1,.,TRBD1,TGTGCCAGTAGTTCCGGGACAGGGCCTCGCCCAGCTTTCTTT,CASSSGTGPRPAFF
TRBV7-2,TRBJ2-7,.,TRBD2,TGTGCCAGCAGCCGCTTGGCCCCCATAGCGGGAGGAGGCTACGAGCAGTACTTC,CASSRLAPIAGGGYEQYF